The rows below give T cell receptor beta chains drawn from one sample of a study of OX40 agonist ivuxolimab in advanced cancers. Clones were sequenced by immunoSEQ multiplex PCR, and TCRdb holds only the in-frame ones, with some missing. The table includes more than 85,000 clones, approximately 89% detected once. Sequences were derived from CD4+ or CD8+ T cells sorted from blood, sampled in a trial of the OX40 agonist ivuxolimab. The receptors shown here come from an adult with an advanced solid tumor such as melanoma, head and neck, liver or kidney cancer. CDR3s include the opening cysteine and the closing phenylalanine or tryptophan. D genes are given only for firm matches. The size of a clone is reported for some rows only, either as once, few or many, or as a class for expanded clones.

size: NA
D: NA
J: TRBJ2-3
V: TRBV9
CDR3: CASSVAGTDTQYF
DNA: TGTGCCAGCAGCGTAGCGGGCACAGATACGCAGTATTTT

size: NA
D: NA
J: TRBJ2-3
V: TRBV18
CDR3: CASSLAVADTQYF
DNA: TGTGCCAGCTCTCTCGCGGTGGCAGATACGCAGTATTTT

size: NA
D: TRBD1
J: TRBJ2-1
V: TRBV28
CDR3: CASSLRDRDSNEQFF
DNA: TGTGCCAGCAGTTTACGGGACAGGGATAGCAATGAGCAGTTCTTC

size: NA
D: NA
J: TRBJ2-3
V: TRBV6-4
CDR3: CASSELLGSTDTQYF
DNA: TGTGCCAGCAGTGAGTTACTGGGCAGCACAGATACGCAGTATTTT

size: NA
D: TRBD2
J: TRBJ2-5
V: TRBV6-1
CDR3: CASSGLAGGNQETQYF
DNA: TGTGCCAGCAGTGGGCTAGCGGGAGGGAACCAAGAGACCCAGTACTTC

size: NA
D: NA
J: TRBJ1-4
V: TRBV6-6
CDR3: CASRDSLNEKLFF
DNA: TGTGCCAGCAGAGACAGCCTTAATGAAAAACTGTTTTTT

size: NA
D: TRBD1
J: TRBJ1-5
V: TRBV25-1
CDR3: CASRVTGEEGQPQHF
DNA: TGTGCCAGCAGGGTTACAGGGGAGGAGGGTCAGCCCCAGCATTTT

size: few
D: TRBD1
J: TRBJ2-7
V: TRBV29-1
CDR3: CSVEDRDRPYEQYF
DNA: TGCAGCGTTGAAGATAGGGACAGGCCCTACGAGCAGTACTTC

size: NA
D: NA
J: TRBJ2-5
V: TRBV7-8
CDR3: CASSLGQGQGETQYF
DNA: TGTGCCAGCAGCTTAGGGCAGGGTCAGGGGGAGACCCAGTACTTC

size: once
D: TRBD1
J: TRBJ1-4
V: TRBV9
CDR3: CASSVGQGRSEKLFF
DNA: TGTGCCAGCAGCGTAGGACAGGGCAGGAGTGAAAAACTGTTTTTT

size: NA
D: NA
J: TRBJ2-5
V: TRBV4-3
CDR3: CASSQTAGTSYQETQYF
DNA: TGCGCCAGCAGCCAAACGGCGGGCACCTCGTACCAAGAGACCCAGTACTTC

size: NA
D: NA
J: TRBJ2-6
V: TRBV5-1
CDR3: CASTSIPTGSGANVLTF
DNA: TGCGCCAGCACCTCGATTCCGACAGGCTCTGGGGCCAACGTCCTGACTTTC

size: NA
D: NA
J: TRBJ2-5
V: TRBV11-1
CDR3: CASSLAGLFEETQYF
DNA: TGTGCCAGCAGCTTAGCCGGACTATTCGAAGAGACCCAGTACTTC

size: NA
D: NA
J: TRBJ1-2
V: TRBV27
CDR3: CASSLQGSYQYYGYTF
DNA: TGTGCCAGCAGTTTACAGGGGTCCTACCAATACTATGGCTACACCTTC

size: NA
D: NA
J: TRBJ1-1
V: TRBV4-3
CDR3: CASSQELRLEAFF
DNA: TGCGCCAGCAGCCAAGAGTTACGGCTTGAAGCTTTCTTT

size: NA
D: NA
J: TRBJ1-1
V: TRBV5-1
CDR3: CASSLSGGWNTEAFF
DNA: TGCGCCAGCAGCCTTTCGGGGGGATGGAACACTGAAGCTTTCTTT

size: NA
D: TRBD1
J: TRBJ1-2
V: TRBV9
CDR3: CASSVVAQGDYGYTF
DNA: TGTGCCAGCAGCGTAGTGGCCCAGGGGGACTATGGCTACACCTTC

size: NA
D: NA
J: TRBJ1-4
V: TRBV30
CDR3: CAWNKHREPNEKLFF
DNA: TGTGCCTGGAATAAGCACAGGGAACCTAATGAAAAACTGTTTTTT

size: NA
D: NA
J: TRBJ1-2
V: TRBV25-1
CDR3: CASSELGAGGTYGYTF
DNA: TGTGCCAGCAGTGAATTAGGGGCGGGGGGGACCTATGGCTACACCTTC

size: NA
D: TRBD1
J: TRBJ2-3
V: TRBV7-8
CDR3: CASSIFGTGGSTDTQYF
DNA: TGTGCCAGCAGCATCTTCGGGACAGGGGGTAGCACAGATACGCAGTATTTT

size: NA
D: NA
J: TRBJ2-7
V: TRBV5-4
CDR3: CASSSGGGGSTSGQYF
DNA: TGTGCCAGCAGCTCGGGCGGAGGAGGTTCAACGAGCGGGCAGTACTTC

size: NA
D: TRBD1
J: TRBJ2-6
V: TRBV2
CDR3: CASSQDRGLLSGANVLTF
DNA: TGTGCCAGCAGCCAGGACAGGGGGCTACTATCGGGGGCCAACGTCCTGACTTTC

size: NA
D: NA
J: TRBJ2-3
V: TRBV5-1
CDR3: CASSPTSTDTQYF
DNA: TGCGCCAGCAGTCCTACCTCCACAGATACGCAGTATTTT

size: NA
D: TRBD2
J: TRBJ2-2
V: TRBV6-4
CDR3: CASKSGRALDTGELFF
DNA: TGTGCCAGCAAGAGCGGGAGGGCCCTCGACACCGGGGAGCTGTTTTTT

size: NA
D: TRBD2
J: TRBJ2-5
V: TRBV5-8
CDR3: CASSLSGTSGRETQYF
DNA: TGTGCCAGCAGCTTAAGCGGGACTAGCGGGAGGGAGACCCAGTACTTC

size: NA
D: TRBD1
J: TRBJ2-4
V: TRBV7-8
CDR3: CASSHRDRGNIQYF
DNA: TGTGCCAGCAGTCACCGGGACAGGGGGAACATTCAGTACTTC

size: NA
D: NA
J: TRBJ1-2
V: TRBV7-9
CDR3: CASSLILSGYTF
DNA: TGTGCCAGCAGCTTAATATTGAGCGGCTACACCTTC

size: NA
D: NA
J: TRBJ1-3
V: TRBV6-6
CDR3: CASSREGTGNTIYF
DNA: TGTGCCAGCAGTAGGGAAGGGACTGGAAACACCATATATTTT

size: few
D: TRBD2
J: TRBJ2-1
V: TRBV6-5
CDR3: CASSYLADLSYNEQFF
DNA: TGTGCCAGCAGTTACCTAGCGGATCTCTCCTACAATGAGCAGTTCTTC

size: NA
D: NA
J: TRBJ2-7
V: TRBV30
CDR3: CAWSVSGKLHEQYF
DNA: TGTGCCTGGAGTGTATCGGGCAAGCTCCACGAGCAGTACTTC

size: NA
D: NA
J: TRBJ2-1
V: TRBV5-4
CDR3: CASSLLDYEQFF
DNA: TGTGCCAGCAGCTTACTAGACTATGAGCAGTTCTTC

size: NA
D: NA
J: TRBJ1-5
V: TRBV10-3
CDR3: CAISESTTGTPQHF
DNA: TGTGCCATCAGTGAGTCGACCACAGGGACCCCACAGCATTTT

size: NA
D: NA
J: TRBJ1-5
V: TRBV19
CDR3: CASSIRVYSNQPQHF
DNA: TGTGCCAGTAGTATAAGGGTTTATAGCAATCAGCCCCAGCATTTT

size: NA
D: NA
J: TRBJ1-5
V: TRBV15
CDR3: CATSRSLLGQPQHF
DNA: TGTGCCACCAGCAGGTCCCTGCTTGGACAGCCCCAGCATTTT

size: NA
D: TRBD2
J: TRBJ2-3
V: TRBV10-3
CDR3: CAISVAGVRDTQYF
DNA: TGTGCCATCAGTGTAGCGGGAGTTAGAGATACGCAGTATTTT

size: NA
D: NA
J: TRBJ1-4
V: TRBV28
CDR3: CASTYGATNEKLFF
DNA: TGTGCCAGCACCTACGGGGCAACTAATGAAAAACTGTTTTTT

size: NA
D: NA
J: TRBJ2-7
V: TRBV27
CDR3: CASSVLGPAYEQYF
DNA: TGTGCCAGCAGTGTATTGGGGCCGGCCTACGAGCAGTACTTC

size: NA
D: TRBD2
J: TRBJ2-7
V: TRBV28
CDR3: CASSLFRRASGSEYEQYF
DNA: TGTGCCAGCAGTTTATTCAGACGGGCTAGCGGGAGTGAATACGAGCAGTACTTC

size: NA
D: TRBD1
J: TRBJ1-2
V: TRBV27
CDR3: CASSLNLGQLNGYTF
DNA: TGTGCCAGCAGTTTAAACCTGGGACAGTTAAATGGCTACACCTTC

size: NA
D: TRBD1
J: TRBJ2-7
V: TRBV4-2
CDR3: CASSSYRGQAYEQYF
DNA: TGTGCCAGCAGCTCATACAGGGGGCAAGCCTACGAGCAGTACTTC

size: NA
D: NA
J: TRBJ1-5
V: TRBV6-1
CDR3: CASSETVGQPQHF
DNA: TGTGCCAGCAGTGAAACGGTTGGTCAGCCCCAGCATTTT

size: NA
D: NA
J: TRBJ1-3
V: TRBV5-1
CDR3: CASSLQSSGNTIYF
DNA: TGCGCCAGCAGCTTACAGTCCTCTGGAAACACCATATATTTT

size: NA
D: TRBD2
J: TRBJ2-2
V: TRBV19
CDR3: CASSITSGGTGELFF
DNA: TGTGCCAGTAGTATCACTAGCGGGGGCACCGGGGAGCTGTTTTTT

size: NA
D: NA
J: TRBJ2-7
V: TRBV7-2
CDR3: CASSGVSSYEQYF
DNA: TGTGCCAGCAGCGGCGTAAGCTCCTACGAGCAGTACTTC

size: NA
D: NA
J: TRBJ1-1
V: TRBV4-3
CDR3: CASSQDMKGRTEAFF
DNA: TGCGCCAGCAGCCAAGATATGAAGGGACGGACTGAAGCTTTCTTT

size: NA
D: NA
J: TRBJ2-5
V: TRBV15
CDR3: CATSRVHKGETQYF
DNA: TGTGCCACCAGCAGAGTTCACAAGGGGGAGACCCAGTACTTC

size: few
D: NA
J: TRBJ1-1
V: TRBV29-1
CDR3: CSVGGDTEAFF
DNA: TGCAGCGTTGGGGGGGACACTGAAGCTTTCTTT

size: NA
D: NA
J: TRBJ2-7
V: TRBV6-1
CDR3: CASSHDLAYEQYF
DNA: TGTGCCAGCTCGCACGATCTCGCTTACGAGCAGTACTTC

size: NA
D: NA
J: TRBJ2-2
V: TRBV5-4
CDR3: CASSHRDLETGELFF
DNA: TGTGCCAGCAGCCACCGGGACTTAGAAACCGGGGAGCTGTTTTTT

size: once
D: NA
J: TRBJ2-7
V: TRBV29-1
CDR3: CSVSLNYEQYF
DNA: TGCAGCGTCTCTTTGAACTACGAGCAGTACTTC

size: few
D: TRBD2
J: TRBJ2-1
V: TRBV19
CDR3: CASNPTSGAGGEQFF
DNA: TGTGCCAGTAACCCGACTAGCGGGGCGGGGGGTGAGCAGTTCTTC

size: once
D: NA
J: TRBJ1-5
V: TRBV27
CDR3: CASSPLGLRGNQPQHF
DNA: TGTGCCAGCAGTCCATTGGGACTCCGGGGCAATCAGCCCCAGCATTTT

size: NA
D: NA
J: TRBJ2-5
V: TRBV11-1
CDR3: CASSFTPDKMGETQYF
DNA: TGTGCCAGCAGTTTCACCCCGGACAAGATGGGAGAGACCCAGTACTTC

size: NA
D: NA
J: TRBJ2-7
V: TRBV7-9
CDR3: CASSLGGTRLSYEQYF
DNA: TGTGCCAGCAGCTTAGGAGGCACTAGACTCTCCTACGAGCAGTACTTC

size: NA
D: NA
J: TRBJ2-2
V: TRBV9
CDR3: CASSGTGSGELFF
DNA: TGTGCCAGCAGCGGAACAGGTTCCGGGGAGCTGTTTTTT

size: few
D: NA
J: TRBJ1-1
V: TRBV7-3
CDR3: CASSLGRNTEAFF
DNA: TGTGCCAGCAGCTTAGGACGGAACACTGAAGCTTTCTTT

size: NA
D: NA
J: TRBJ1-4
V: TRBV7-3
CDR3: CASSLGHGEKLFF
DNA: TGTGCCAGCAGCTTAGGACATGGTGAAAAACTGTTTTTT